Listed below are T cell receptor beta chains from one sample, sequenced in a study of T cell changes during pregnancy in multiple sclerosis. The data were produced by immunoSEQ multiplex PCR, yet TCRdb's version contains in-frame clones alone and is incomplete. This table holds approximately 80,000 clones, about 95% found once. The sequences come from peripheral blood, collected in the third trimester of pregnancy. These receptor sequences come from a female donor with multiple sclerosis, enrolled in a pregnancy study. Each CDR3 is given with its conserved first and last residue. The order of the fields is clone size, V gene, D gene, J gene, CDR3 protein, CDR3 DNA. The D gene is left open where the match is weak. Not every row has a clone size; where given, it reads once, few, many or a size class.

clone_size: -; v_call: TRBV27; d_call: -; j_call: TRBJ1-6; cdr3_aa: CASSSTGSYNSPLHF; cdr3_nt: TGTGCCAGCAGCTCGACTGGCTCCTATAATTCACCCCTCCACTTT
clone_size: -; v_call: TRBV7-9; d_call: -; j_call: TRBJ2-2; cdr3_aa: CASSAEGANTGELFF; cdr3_nt: TGTGCCAGCAGCGCAGAGGGGGCGAACACCGGGGAGCTGTTTTTT
clone_size: -; v_call: TRBV6-6; d_call: -; j_call: TRBJ1-5; cdr3_aa: CAGGEGNQPQHF; cdr3_nt: TGTGCCGGAGGAGAGGGCAATCAGCCCCAGCATTTT
clone_size: -; v_call: TRBV20-1; d_call: -; j_call: TRBJ1-2; cdr3_aa: CSAPVGHGYTF; cdr3_nt: TGCAGTGCCCCCGTTGGGCATGGCTACACCTTC
clone_size: -; v_call: TRBV9; d_call: TRBD2; j_call: TRBJ2-3; cdr3_aa: CASSDTAGTTGLYF; cdr3_nt: TGTGCCAGCAGCGATACCGCAGGGACTACTGGTCTGTATTTT
clone_size: -; v_call: TRBV19; d_call: TRBD1; j_call: TRBJ1-6; cdr3_aa: CASSIAGQGNSPLHF; cdr3_nt: TGTGCCAGTAGTATAGCTGGACAGGGCAATTCACCCCTCCACTTT
clone_size: -; v_call: TRBV10-3; d_call: -; j_call: TRBJ2-7; cdr3_aa: CAITSGEVSYEQYF; cdr3_nt: TGTGCCATCACCTCGGGGGAGGTCTCCTACGAGCAGTACTTC
clone_size: -; v_call: TRBV19; d_call: -; j_call: TRBJ2-6; cdr3_aa: CASSTPPAALTF; cdr3_nt: TGTGCCAGTAGTACCCCACCGGCGGCCCTGACTTTC
clone_size: once; v_call: TRBV27; d_call: -; j_call: TRBJ1-2; cdr3_aa: CASSLGRSNYGYTF; cdr3_nt: TGTGCCAGCTCGCTCGGTCGCTCTAACTATGGCTACACCTTC
clone_size: -; v_call: TRBV5-1; d_call: -; j_call: TRBJ2-3; cdr3_aa: CASKQYTDTQYF; cdr3_nt: TGCGCCAGTAAACAGTACACAGATACGCAGTATTTT
clone_size: -; v_call: TRBV5-1; d_call: -; j_call: TRBJ1-1; cdr3_aa: CASSGGNSANTEAFF; cdr3_nt: TGCGCCAGCAGCGGCGGCAACTCGGCTAACACTGAAGCTTTCTTT
clone_size: -; v_call: TRBV7-3; d_call: TRBD1; j_call: TRBJ2-2; cdr3_aa: CASSFTADRSTGELFF; cdr3_nt: TGTGCCAGCAGCTTTACAGCGGACAGGTCCACCGGGGAGCTGTTTTTT
clone_size: -; v_call: TRBV4-1; d_call: TRBD1; j_call: TRBJ1-2; cdr3_aa: CASSPLASAGGLYGYTF; cdr3_nt: TGCGCCAGCAGCCCCTTGGCTTCGGCAGGGGGCCTGTATGGCTACACCTTC
clone_size: -; v_call: TRBV7-7; d_call: TRBD1; j_call: TRBJ2-3; cdr3_aa: CASSSTGTGGGDTQYF; cdr3_nt: TGTGCTAGCAGCTCCACCGGGACAGGGGGAGGAGATACGCAGTATTTT
clone_size: -; v_call: TRBV6-1; d_call: -; j_call: TRBJ1-6; cdr3_aa: CASSEPTGHPLHF; cdr3_nt: TGTGCCAGCAGTGAACCGACCGGACATCCCCTCCACTTT
clone_size: -; v_call: TRBV6-6; d_call: TRBD1; j_call: TRBJ1-1; cdr3_aa: CAGTRGQGRTEAFF; cdr3_nt: TGTGCCGGCACCAGGGGACAGGGGCGCACTGAAGCTTTCTTT
clone_size: once; v_call: TRBV7-9; d_call: -; j_call: TRBJ1-5; cdr3_aa: CASSQTVRQPQHF; cdr3_nt: TGTGCCAGCTCCCAGACCGTCAGGCAGCCCCAGCATTTT
clone_size: -; v_call: TRBV2; d_call: -; j_call: TRBJ2-3; cdr3_aa: CASAEVNPTDTQYF; cdr3_nt: TGTGCCAGCGCGGAGGTCAACCCCACAGATACGCAGTATTTT
clone_size: -; v_call: TRBV6-1; d_call: -; j_call: TRBJ1-2; cdr3_aa: CASSEAPGYNYGYTF; cdr3_nt: TGTGCCAGCAGTGAAGCTCCGGGGTATAACTATGGCTACACCTTC
clone_size: once; v_call: TRBV19; d_call: -; j_call: TRBJ2-3; cdr3_aa: CASSIPQGWSTDTQYF; cdr3_nt: TGTGCCAGTAGTATTCCGCAGGGATGGAGCACAGATACGCAGTATTTT
clone_size: -; v_call: TRBV11-2; d_call: -; j_call: TRBJ2-7; cdr3_aa: CASSLDRSSYEQYF; cdr3_nt: TGTGCCAGCAGCCTCGACAGGAGCTCCTACGAGCAGTACTTC
clone_size: -; v_call: TRBV29-1; d_call: -; j_call: TRBJ2-5; cdr3_aa: CSVDGGGLGETQYF; cdr3_nt: TGCAGCGTTGATGGGGGGGGGCTAGGTGAGACCCAGTACTTC
clone_size: -; v_call: TRBV9; d_call: -; j_call: TRBJ1-1; cdr3_aa: CASSVAVRDTEAFF; cdr3_nt: TGTGCCAGCAGCGTAGCGGTCCGGGACACTGAAGCTTTCTTT
clone_size: -; v_call: TRBV19; d_call: -; j_call: TRBJ2-7; cdr3_aa: CASSMGLEQYF; cdr3_nt: TGTGCCAGTAGTATGGGACTTGAGCAGTACTTC
clone_size: -; v_call: TRBV7-3; d_call: TRBD2; j_call: TRBJ2-1; cdr3_aa: CASRSSGTSGGAIIPNEQFF; cdr3_nt: TGTGCCAGCAGATCCTCCGGGACTAGCGGGGGGGCAATTATCCCCAATGAGCAGTTCTTC
clone_size: -; v_call: TRBV19; d_call: TRBD1; j_call: TRBJ1-5; cdr3_aa: CASSTRTGFNQPQHF; cdr3_nt: TGTGCCAGTAGCACGAGGACAGGGTTTAATCAGCCCCAGCATTTT
clone_size: -; v_call: TRBV15; d_call: -; j_call: TRBJ2-5; cdr3_aa: CATSRDRAEETQYF; cdr3_nt: TGTGCCACCAGCAGAGATAGAGCGGAGGAGACCCAGTACTTC
clone_size: -; v_call: TRBV5-8; d_call: -; j_call: TRBJ1-2; cdr3_aa: CASSLDRVDYGYTF; cdr3_nt: TGTGCCAGCAGCTTGGACAGGGTGGACTATGGCTACACCTTC
clone_size: -; v_call: TRBV5-6; d_call: -; j_call: TRBJ1-6; cdr3_aa: CASSLGQINSPLHF; cdr3_nt: TGTGCCAGCAGCTTGGGACAGATAAATTCACCCCTCCACTTT
clone_size: -; v_call: TRBV11-2; d_call: -; j_call: TRBJ1-4; cdr3_aa: CASSRTLQGSNEKLFF; cdr3_nt: TGTGCCAGCAGCCGAACCTTACAGGGCTCGAATGAAAAACTGTTTTTT
clone_size: once; v_call: TRBV18; d_call: TRBD1; j_call: TRBJ1-6; cdr3_aa: CASSPARDRGSSPLHF; cdr3_nt: TGTGCCAGCTCACCCGCCCGGGACAGGGGCTCATCACCCCTCCACTTT
clone_size: once; v_call: TRBV29-1; d_call: TRBD1; j_call: TRBJ1-3; cdr3_aa: CSVELRGRGNTIYF; cdr3_nt: TGCAGCGTTGAGCTCAGGGGGCGAGGAAACACCATATATTTT